This T cell receptor beta chain came from a study of shared T cell receptors in the human thymus. In its sample, this clone was seen once. Germline V gene lookup returns CDR1 GTSNPN and CDR2 SVGIG (reference sequence). The V and J ends lost 2 bases and 3 bases, in that order; junction bases with no gene match: 12. There are 16 residues in the CDR3. The protocol was immunoSEQ multiplex PCR, while the TCRdb copy is restricted to in-frame clones and leaves out a portion. The sample includes hundreds of thousands of clones, more than 75% of them seen just once. The same data also went into a second study, on human thymus T cells. This second study notes: The people who donated were healthy Finnish babies having corrective surgery for congenital heart defects. Thymic material originated from resections removed in the course of corrective heart surgery. Thymic and blood repertoires showed apparently biased V and J gene usage. Overlap was high between thymic repertoires from unrelated individuals, as reported in related research.

The specimen was thymocytes. The V gene is TRBV30, the J gene TRBJ1-1; 7 positions agree with TRBD1. This sequence originates from a boy under three years old with a congenital heart defect. CDR3 bases: TGTGCCTGGAGTTTAACTAGGGGGCGTGAATACACTGAAGCTTTCTTT. It encodes CAWSLTRGREYTEAFF.